This TCR beta chain originates from a study of blood T cell dynamics during melanoma immunotherapy. Study-wide background: Standard first-line treatment here was pembrolizumab or nivolumab plus ipilimumab in metastatic melanoma. Findings of the study overall: PBMC repertoires of eventual disease-control patients split at W3 into clonality or diversity gains.

V was cut by 4 bases and J by 8 bases, with 15 bases left in between. This CDR3 spans 14 amino acids. Germline lookup yields CDR1 SGHVS and CDR2 FQNEAQ. Sample time point: week 3, after first cycle of checkpoint inhibitor. Patients had no prior systemic cancer treatment, immunosuppressants or other active cancers. TCRdb keeps only in-frame clones here, not all; method: immunoSEQ multiplex PCR. The sample lists roughly 15,000 clones; roughly 87% were seen once. In regard to this clone: The antigen is unknown.

The receptor's source is a human donor with melanoma. The sequencing here drew on blood, taken from a patient treated with checkpoint blockade. V is TRBV7-8 and J is TRBJ2-1; D is tentatively TRBD1 or TRBD2 (5 bases each). CDR3 loop: CASSSRGGEDEQFF. The CDR3 bases are TGTGCCAGCAGCTCCCGGGGCGGTGAGGATGAGCAGTTCTTC.